What follows are 3 T cell receptor beta chains derived from one specimen sequenced in a study of CD8 T cells in Susac syndrome. RNA totalling roughly 0.5 to 1 ug underwent reverse transcription with random hexamers. Via MiXCR, TCRdb re-called the immunoSEQ multiplex PCR reads, giving one row per CDR3 protein. The table shows some 200,000 distinct CDR3 sequences, with 80% to 95% occurring only once. The sequenced sample consisted of CD8+ T cells from PBMCs. The receptor set was obtained from a human donor with multiple sclerosis.

The chain has TRBV7-9 and TRBJ1-5, with 7 bases identical to TRBD1. Unmatched junction bases numbered 8, after V lost 5 bases and J lost 7 bases. Germline V lookup: CDR1 SEHNR, CDR2 FQNEAQ (reference sequence). The CDR3 is 14 amino acids. The CDR3 DNA reads as TGTGCCAGCAGCCCCGGGGGAGGGGGCCAGCCCCAGCATTTT. Residues: CASSPGGGGQPQHF.

The gene calls are TRBV9 and TRBJ2-1; D is ambiguous. The CDR3 covers 15 residues. V shed 2 bases and J shed 1 base, with 10 bases lying between them. Germline CDR1 SGDLS, CDR2 YYNGEE. The chain's CDR3 is CASSVRDGSYNEQFF. As DNA, the CDR3 is TGTGCCAGCAGCGTCCGAGACGGTTCCTACAATGAGCAGTTCTTC.

This clonotype was counted only a few times. The J gene is TRBJ1-3, the V gene TRBV18; TRBD1 agrees at 8 bases. The CDR3 is 15 residues long. Germline CDR1 and CDR2: KGHSH and LQKENI. V was clipped by 6 bases and J by 1 base; unmatched bases: 5. The chain's CDR3 is CASSDQGASGNTIYF. DNA for the CDR3: TGTGCCAGCTCTGACCAGGGGGCGTCTGGAAACACCATATATTTT.